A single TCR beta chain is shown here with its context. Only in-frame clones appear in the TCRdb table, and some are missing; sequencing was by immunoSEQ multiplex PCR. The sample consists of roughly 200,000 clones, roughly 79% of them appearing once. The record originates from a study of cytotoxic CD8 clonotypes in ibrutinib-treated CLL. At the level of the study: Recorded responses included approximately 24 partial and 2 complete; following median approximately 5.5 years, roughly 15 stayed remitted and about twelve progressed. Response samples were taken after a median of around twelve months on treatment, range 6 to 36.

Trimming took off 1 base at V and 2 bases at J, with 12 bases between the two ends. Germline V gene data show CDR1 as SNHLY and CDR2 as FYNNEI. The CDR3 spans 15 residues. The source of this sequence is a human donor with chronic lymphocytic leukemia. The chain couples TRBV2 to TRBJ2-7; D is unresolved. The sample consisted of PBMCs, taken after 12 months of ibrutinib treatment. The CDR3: CASSEVDLTTYEQYF. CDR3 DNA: TGTGCCAGCAGTGAAGTGGACCTAACCACCTACGAGCAGTACTTC.